This TCR beta chain was sequenced for a study of radiotherapy plus CTLA-4 blockade in lung cancer (dated 2018 in TCRdb). For the study in its entirety: Among enrolled patients, around 18% had an objective response and approximately 30% reached disease control. The research as a whole found: TCR clones derived from tumors expanded in peripheral blood after treatment with radiotherapy and ipilimumab. The strongest predictors of response were reported to be early dynamic shifts in blood T cell clones along with a rise in serum interferon-beta following radiation.

The library came from the immunoSEQ multiplex PCR assay. What TCRdb holds here is the immuneACCESS table cut down to in-frame rearrangements. Part of the clones is not present; checked against another copy, under half of the missing clones reflect an unresolved V gene, and the others are unexplained. The sample table shows about 97,000 clones, and roughly 74% are seen once. The top ten hold about 3% of the sample. The germline V gene (reference sequence) provides CDR1 MNHEY and CDR2 SMNVEV. V was cut back by 4 bases and J by 11 bases, leaving a gap of 18 bases between them. The cysteine opens and the phenylalanine closes a CDR3 of 13 amino acids. Only the CDR3 part of the read is kept: 39 bases, read in frame from the first base. Points on this clone: Its binding antigen is unknown. Base qualities are not recorded, but no much larger clone differs from it by a single base.

Focal radiation therapy combined with CTLA-4 blockade (ipilimumab) was tested in patients with chemo-refractory metastatic non-small-cell lung cancer. The rearranged chain carries TRBV27 and TRBJ2-7; the D gene is perhaps TRBD2, on 5 matching bases. This receptor was obtained from a human donor with non-small cell lung cancer who had a partial response to radiotherapy plus ipilimumab. Some clones in this sample may be carry-over from other donors' samples. The sequences come from peripheral blood, collected from a patient treated with radiotherapy plus ipilimumab. The CDR3 here reads CASSSPPGNRKYF. The nucleotides are TGTGCCAGCAGTTCTCCCCCGGGGAATAGAAAGTACTTC.